Sequencing of this T cell receptor beta chain was carried out in a study of T cells after yellow fever vaccination. Study-level background: When fractions had low cell numbers, they were prepared with SMART-Seq v4 Ultra Low Input.

The TCR cDNA carried a universal primer site and UMIs from 5'RACE template switching. Each CDR3 protein gets one entry after TCRdb re-called the 5' RACE reads with MiXCR. The sample has about 300,000 distinct CDR3 sequences, 4% seen once. For this clonotype: No antigen is known for it.

Findings and caveats of the study: Post-booster reappearance was seen for most primary-vaccination clones (roughly 97% CD4, about 90% CD8). Peaking on day 5 versus 15, the secondary response was faster but weaker.

Germline V gives CDR1 MNHEY, CDR2 SVGEGT. The CDR3 totals 13 residues. V lost 4 bases to trimming and J lost 3 bases; unmatched junction nucleotides: 2. This TCR was recovered from a man aged 18 to 35 who received the YFV17D yellow fever vaccine. The genes are TRBV6-2 or TRBV6-3 and TRBJ2-5, with TRBD1 identical over 7 bases. Material: PBMCs, obtained 5 days after the yellow fever booster vaccination. The CDR3 DNA reads as TGTGCCAGCAGTTCCAGGGGGAAAGAGACCCAGTACTTC. This translates into CASSSRGKETQYF.